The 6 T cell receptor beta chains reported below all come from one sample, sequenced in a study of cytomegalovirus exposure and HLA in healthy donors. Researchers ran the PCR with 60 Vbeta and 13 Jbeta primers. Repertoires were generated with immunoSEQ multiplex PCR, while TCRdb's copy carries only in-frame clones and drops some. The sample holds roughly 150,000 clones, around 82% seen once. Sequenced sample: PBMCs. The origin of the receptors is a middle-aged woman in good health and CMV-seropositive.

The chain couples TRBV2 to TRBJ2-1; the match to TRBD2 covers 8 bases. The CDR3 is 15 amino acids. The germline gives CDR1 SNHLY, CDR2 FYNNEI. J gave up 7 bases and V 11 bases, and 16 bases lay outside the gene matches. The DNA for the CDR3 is TGTGCCTCTAAAGGGGACGGGAGGGCCCTGAATGAGCAGTTCTTC. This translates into CASKGDGRALNEQFF.

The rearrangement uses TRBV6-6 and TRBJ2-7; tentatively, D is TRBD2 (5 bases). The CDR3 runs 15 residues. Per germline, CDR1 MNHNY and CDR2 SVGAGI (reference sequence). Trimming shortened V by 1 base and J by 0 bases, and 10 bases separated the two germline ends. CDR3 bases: TGTGCCAGCAGTTACTATCGGGAACCCTCCTACGAGCAGTACTTC. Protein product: CASSYYREPSYEQYF.

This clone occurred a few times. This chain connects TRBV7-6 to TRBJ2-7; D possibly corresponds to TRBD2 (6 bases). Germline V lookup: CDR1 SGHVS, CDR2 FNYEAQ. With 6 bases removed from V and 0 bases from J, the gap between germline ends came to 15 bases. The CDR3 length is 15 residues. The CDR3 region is CASSYRRGGSYEQYF. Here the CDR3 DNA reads TGTGCCAGCAGTTATCGCCGGGGAGGCTCCTACGAGCAGTACTTC.

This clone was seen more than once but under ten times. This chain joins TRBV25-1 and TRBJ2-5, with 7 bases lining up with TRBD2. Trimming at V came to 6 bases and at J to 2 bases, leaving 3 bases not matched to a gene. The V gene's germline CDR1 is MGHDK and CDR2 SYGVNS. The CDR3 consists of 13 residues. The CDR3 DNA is TGTGCCAGCAGCGGACTAGATCAAGAGACCCAGTACTTC. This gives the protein CASSGLDQETQYF.

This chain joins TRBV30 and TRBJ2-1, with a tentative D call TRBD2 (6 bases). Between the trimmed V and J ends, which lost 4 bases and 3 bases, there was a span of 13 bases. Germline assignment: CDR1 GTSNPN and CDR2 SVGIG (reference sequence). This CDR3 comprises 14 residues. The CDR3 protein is CAWNPGVVYNEQFF. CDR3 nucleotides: TGTGCCTGGAATCCGGGAGTGGTCTACAATGAGCAGTTCTTC.

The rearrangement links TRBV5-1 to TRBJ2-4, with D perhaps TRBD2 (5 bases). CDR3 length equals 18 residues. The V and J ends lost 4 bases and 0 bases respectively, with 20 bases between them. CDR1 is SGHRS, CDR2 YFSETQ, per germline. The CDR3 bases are TGCGCCAGCAGCCCGAATTATGGGGAGATAATAGCCAAAAACATTCAGTACTTC. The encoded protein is CASSPNYGEIIAKNIQYF.